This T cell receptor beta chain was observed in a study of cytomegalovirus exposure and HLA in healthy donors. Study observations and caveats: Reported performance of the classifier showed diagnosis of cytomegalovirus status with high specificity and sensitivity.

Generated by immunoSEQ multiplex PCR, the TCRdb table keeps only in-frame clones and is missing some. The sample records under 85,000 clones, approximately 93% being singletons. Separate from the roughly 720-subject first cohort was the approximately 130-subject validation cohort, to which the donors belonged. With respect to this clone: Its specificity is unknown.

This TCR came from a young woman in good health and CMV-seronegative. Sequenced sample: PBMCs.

In DNA, the CDR3 is TGTGCCAGCAGCGGACAGCTGGGTAGTGAAAAACTGTTTTTT. This translates into CASSGQLGSEKLFF. The gene calls are TRBV11-3 and TRBJ1-4; D perhaps matches TRBD1 (6 bases). The CDR3 runs 14 residues. V gave up 5 bases and J gave up 7 bases, with 14 bases separating them. Germline CDR1 SGHNT, CDR2 YENEEA.